This T cell receptor beta chain was captured by sequencing in a study of Ad26.COV2.S vaccination and SARS-CoV-2 variants. Study findings and constraints: People who got the vaccine or the placebo had similar non-spike TCR breadth. While placebo recipients had lower spike-specific TCR breadth, vaccine recipients had more. Reported findings describe substantial breadth in spike-specific CD8+ and CD4+ T cell responses following vaccination. Assessments of TCR breadth and depth may have underestimated the total T cell responses.

Assay used: immunoSEQ multiplex PCR; TCRdb lists only in-frame clones, some missing. The sample contains about 140,000 clones, 70% to 90% of which appear only once. Concerning this clone: The antigen remains unidentified.

The V gene's germline CDR1 is SEHNR and CDR2 FQNEAQ (reference sequence). The CDR3 contains 16 residues. V lost 5 bases and J lost 2; bases outside the gene matches: 7. Here the sequenced sample was peripheral blood, taken after recovery from COVID-19. The rearrangement joins TRBV7-9 to TRBJ2-3; TRBD1 matches 10 bases. This TCR was recovered from a human donor who had recovered from COVID-19. CDR3 loop: CASSPGTGEVTDTQYF. The DNA of the CDR3 is TGTGCCAGCAGCCCCGGGACAGGGGAGGTCACAGATACGCAGTATTTT.